Following are 6 T cell receptor beta chains from one sample sequenced in a study of OX40 agonist ivuxolimab in advanced cancers. Repertoires were generated with immunoSEQ multiplex PCR, while TCRdb's copy carries only in-frame clones and drops some. The sample lists over 95,000 clones; around 90% were seen once. This sample comprised CD4+ or CD8+ T cells sorted from blood, obtained in a trial of the OX40 agonist ivuxolimab. The receptor source for this set is an adult with an advanced solid tumor such as melanoma, head and neck, liver or kidney cancer.

The chain links TRBV4-2 to TRBJ2-1; 12 bases line up with TRBD2. Germline V CDR1 and CDR2: LGHNA, YNFKEQ. V was clipped by 5 bases and J by 6 bases; unmatched bases: 11. The CDR3 runs 17 residues. Here the CDR3 DNA reads TGTGCCAGCAGCGCCACTAGCGGGAGGTTTGTTGGCAATGAGCAGTTCTTC. Amino acid sequence: CASSATSGRFVGNEQFF.

The chain uses TRBV7-2 and TRBJ2-1; 7 bases map to TRBD2. Germline V gives CDR1 SGHTA, CDR2 FQGNSA. J lost 3 bases, V lost 7 bases, and 6 bases had no gene match. The CDR3 sequence is 14 residues long. The CDR3 spells CASIQSGGYNEQFF. The CDR3 DNA is TGTGCCAGCATACAATCGGGGGGCTACAATGAGCAGTTCTTC.

The chain is built from TRBV19 and TRBJ2-7; 8 bases align to TRBD1. This CDR3 has 16 amino acids. Germline CDR1 is LNHDA and CDR2 is SQIVND (reference sequence). V gave up 5 bases and J gave up 4 bases; unmatched junction bases: 13. CDR3 loop: CASSSPGTGNGYEQYF. Here the CDR3 DNA reads TGTGCCAGTAGTTCTCCCGGGACAGGAAACGGGTACGAGCAGTACTTC.

This sequence joins TRBV6-6 and TRBJ1-4, with 7 bases lining up with TRBD1. In germline, CDR1 is MNHNY, CDR2 SVGAGI (reference sequence). The CDR3 runs to 15 residues. The junction had 5 bases not matched to a gene; V was cut back by 6 bases and J by 1 base. The CDR3 DNA sequence: TGTGCCAGCAGGCCCCGACAGGGAACTAATGAAAAACTGTTTTTT. Amino acid sequence: CASRPRQGTNEKLFF.

V is TRBV10-3 and J is TRBJ2-7; D gene uncertain. In germline, CDR1 is ENHRY, CDR2 SYGVKD. The V and J ends lost 3 bases and 4 bases respectively, with 4 bases between them. The CDR3 spans 11 residues. The CDR3 region is CAISDTYEQYF. The CDR3, as DNA: TGTGCCATCAGTGACACATACGAGCAGTACTTC.

The rearrangement links TRBV11-3 to TRBJ2-3; D unclear. The ends were cut back, 1 base at V and 2 bases at J, with 13 bases in the middle. CDR1 SGHNT and CDR2 YENEEA come from the germline V gene. This CDR3 contains 16 residues. Here the CDR3 reads CASSLGSNKITDTQYF. Written as DNA, the CDR3 is TGTGCCAGCAGCTTAGGGTCGAACAAAATCACAGATACGCAGTATTTT.